Below, one T cell receptor beta chain is given with its context. This clone turned up a few times. It has no known antigen specificity. Base qualities are not at hand, and no much larger clone is one base apart. V drops 6 bases and J drops 5 bases, leaving 11 bases in between. Including cysteine and phenylalanine, the CDR3 has 13 amino acids. Just the 39-base CDR3 DNA is kept, in frame starting at base 1. According to the study, the label for this sample's time point signals: roughly 26 weeks on oral tofacitinib. The sample's treatment or condition label, in plain terms: oral pan-JAK inhibitor, 5-10 mg twice daily. Peripheral blood and lesional scalp punch biopsies were obtained from patients with alopecia areata. After PBMCs were isolated by density centrifugation and stained for CD3, CD4 and CD8, a FACSAria was used to sort CD4+ and CD8+ T cells. The data derive from a study of CD8+ T cells in alopecia areata (dated by TCRdb to the late 2010s). Concerning the study at large: The treated patients took part in an open-label pilot trial in which moderate-to-severe alopecia areata was treated with oral tofacitinib at 5 to 10 mg twice daily. In both human patients and the C3H/HeJ mouse model, the study applied high-throughput TCRbeta sequencing to look at T cell clonal expansion in alopecia areata. In humans, TCRbeta sequencing was performed on scalp tissue and on sorted CD4+ and CD8+ peripheral blood T cells from healthy controls and from patients with patchy or totalis/universalis alopecia areata. immunoSEQ multiplex PCR using 35 Vbeta forward primers and 13 Jbeta reverse primers was used to amplify TCRbeta CDR3 regions. Tofacitinib was administered for 6 to 18 months, and 6 months of follow-up off drug were then conducted to assess delayed response and recurrence. RNA was obtained with the PAXgene miRNA kit for fixed scalp, the miRNeasy kit for PBMCs, and the RNeasy kit for mouse skin. Scalp clonality was compared among normal scalp (n=4), patchy alopecia areata scalp (n=8), and alopecia totalis/universalis scalp (n=8). For the treated patients, the SALT score, which quantifies what percentage of scalp surface area is affected, served as the measure of disease severity. Biopsies were taken from tofacitinib-treated patients at baseline and again at 4 and 24 weeks into treatment, and several of those patients also had a later scalp biopsy. Results and caveats for the whole study, not just this receptor: Many expanded lesional clones persisted in scalp and blood during tofacitinib treatment, which may partly explain relapse after stopping treatment. With tofacitinib, both scalp clonality and the number of expanded CD8+ clones among the top 100 scalp clones went down significantly. Compared with normal scalp, lesional scalp, particularly in alopecia totalis/universalis, had higher clonality and more expanded CD8+ clones, which suggests antigenic drive. Resident alphabeta T cells in normal human skin are also sequenced, complicating scalp TCR repertoire analysis, unlike mouse skin dominated by gammadelta T cells. Because the treated cohort was small and included a single nonresponder, larger studies are needed to assess links between baseline CD8+ expansion and response. Shared TCR sequences between patients were less evident than in mice, which may be partly attributable to HLA diversity in the patient population.

The library relied on the immunoSEQ multiplex PCR assay. For TCR sequencing, RNA was extracted from every sample and reverse transcribed into cDNA to serve as template. SuperScript III was used for first-strand cDNA synthesis, primed with a 2:1 mix of oligo-dT and random hexamers. A synthetic immune receptor repertoire was used to measure amplification bias, and any remaining bias was corrected computationally. As for the authors' bioinformatics: After raw reads were preprocessed to remove errors, the CDR3 was defined following IMGT conventions as running from the conserved cysteine to phenylalanine. Clonality was computed by normalizing Shannon entropy by log2 of the number of productive unique TCRs and subtracting the result from 1. Whether each scalp clone was CD4 or CD8 was inferred by checking scalp TCRbeta sequences against the CD4 and CD8 repertoires from sorted blood. TCRdb obtained this table from immuneACCESS and retained in-frame rearrangements with V and J assigned. These tables miss some clones; where compared with another copy, unresolved V genes account for less than half of the shortfall, and the remainder is unexplained. For V, J and clone size, that table is used; D and trimming come from the DNA. In this sample the table shows about 90,000 clones, about 44% of which occur a single time. Roughly 18% of the sample comes from the top ten.

The receptor was isolated from a human donor with alopecia areata. The material was CD8+ T cells sorted from blood, obtained at week 24, from a patient treated with tofacitinib. Rearrangement joined TRBV23-1 to TRBJ1-5, with the D gene call left open. TRBV23-1 is filed as an ORF, its function uncertain. The sequenced DNA: TGCGCCAGCAGGTTGACGGACGATCAGCCCCAGCATTTT. Its translation is CASRLTDDQPQHF.